This is a list of T cell receptor beta chains from one sample in a study of T-cell reconstitution after alpha-beta-depleted transplantation in children. TCRdb fed the PCR reads into MiXCR, producing one record per CDR3 protein. The data show about 460,000 distinct CDR3 sequences, about 10% seen once. The sample consisted of PBMCs, taken before TCRalphabeta/CD19-depleted stem cell transplant. The receptors were sampled from a child aged 2-15 years with inherited bone marrow failure, due to receive a stem cell transplant. CDR3s include the opening cysteine and the closing phenylalanine or tryptophan.

J gene | CDR3 length | V gene | CDR3 protein
TRBJ2-3 | 13 | TRBV29-1 | CSVPRTGSDTQYF
TRBJ2-1 | 16 | TRBV4-1 | CASRGQELSSYNEQFF
TRBJ2-4 | 15 | TRBV20-1 | CSGSPFGRAKNIQYF
TRBJ2-1 | 17 | TRBV7-6 | CASSSGLAGGLRNEQFF
TRBJ2-3 | 16 | TRBV4-2 | CASSPLGRGGTDTQYF
TRBJ2-2 | 17 | TRBV5-8 | CASSTGLAGRGTGELFF
TRBJ2-2 | 14 | TRBV6-2/TRBV6-3 | CASSYSGSARELFF
TRBJ2-3 | 16 | TRBV4-3 | CASSQATGWRTDTQYF
TRBJ2-1 | 14 | TRBV9 | CASNSGGRGGEQFF
TRBJ2-6 | 16 | TRBV7-9 | CASSLGTGIWANVLTF
TRBJ2-7 | 15 | TRBV27 | CASSLAGGPGNEQYF
TRBJ2-1 | 15 | TRBV6-5 | CASSYAGSSYNEQFF
TRBJ2-7 | 15 | TRBV5-1 | CASSLAGRQGYEQYF
TRBJ1-5 | 13 | TRBV6-2/TRBV6-3 | CASSYRVGQPQHF
TRBJ2-5 | 15 | TRBV27 | CASSTPRGGQETQYF
TRBJ2-1 | 15 | TRBV30 | CAWRPPGLAGGREFF
TRBJ2-7 | 11 | TRBV25-1 | CASSGAGEQYF
TRBJ2-1 | 15 | TRBV15 | CATSRDYGGAREQFF
TRBJ2-7 | 15 | TRBV4-3 | CASSQGGLTSYEQYF
TRBJ1-4 | 15 | TRBV28 | CASSFGGHRNEKLFF
TRBJ2-3 | 18 | TRBV5-1 | CASSLEFQTGWGTDTQYF
TRBJ2-1 | 17 | TRBV5-1 | CASSWGPSGGTYNEQFF
TRBJ2-2 | 14 | TRBV15 | CATSRDTSTGELFF
TRBJ2-1 | 16 | TRBV6-1 | CASSTPGPSLVNEQFF
TRBJ2-1 | 17 | TRBV5-1 | CASSLSFVPGGNNEQFF
TRBJ2-5 | 15 | TRBV7-2 | CASAIQGGGGETQYF
TRBJ2-3 | 16 | TRBV5-1 | CASSLLTSATTDTQYF
TRBJ1-2 | 14 | TRBV20-1 | CSARSGQGADGYTF
TRBJ2-2 | 13 | TRBV29-1 | CSVSGSNTGELFF
TRBJ1-5 | 15 | TRBV10-3 | CAISEAGNGYQPQHF
TRBJ2-1 | 16 | TRBV20-1 | CSAREPPGGPYNEQFF
TRBJ1-6 | 15 | TRBV6-5 | CASSFNGDKDSPLHF
TRBJ2-7 | 13 | TRBV19 | CATGLGSGYEQYF
TRBJ2-4 | 13 | TRBV20-1 | CSATWLLGNIQYF
TRBJ2-3 | 15 | TRBV7-9 | CASSFDSGGMDTQYF
TRBJ2-3 | 18 | TRBV7-2 | CASRELAGRTPSTDTQYF
TRBJ2-7 | 13 | TRBV12-3/TRBV12-4 | CASSSRTAYEQYF
TRBJ2-1 | 18 | TRBV5-1 | CASSLEGARALSYNEQFF
TRBJ2-7 | 14 | TRBV2 | CASSEAPADYEQYF
TRBJ2-1 | 14 | TRBV7-9 | CASSLLGLADEQFF
TRBJ1-4 | 16 | TRBV6-5 | CASSYSFGRSNEKLFF
TRBJ2-7 | 12 | TRBV19 | CASSIHPYEQYF
TRBJ1-5 | 14 | TRBV27 | CASSFRQGNQPQHF
TRBJ2-2 | 13 | TRBV27 | CASSPVLSGELFF
TRBJ2-5 | 16 | TRBV4-3 | CASSQGLAGDGETQYF
TRBJ2-1 | 14 | TRBV12-3/TRBV12-4 | CASSLRQTYNEQFF
TRBJ1-3 | 15 | TRBV4-1 | CASSQVPSSGNTIYF
TRBJ1-1 | 14 | TRBV12-3/TRBV12-4 | CASSPGVPNTEAFF
TRBJ2-3 | 13 | TRBV7-9 | CASSFARGDTQYF
TRBJ2-1 | 12 | TRBV12-3/TRBV12-4 | CASRGSHNEQFF
TRBJ1-6 | 11 | TRBV20-1 | CSASAGTPLHF
TRBJ2-1 | 17 | TRBV4-1 | CASSQDGVLSSYNEQFF
TRBJ2-1 | 14 | TRBV29-1 | CSVEGGQLANEQFF
TRBJ1-1 | 13 | TRBV20-1 | CSARSGFNTEAFF
TRBJ2-1 | 15 | TRBV12-3/TRBV12-4 | CASSQGLAGANEQFF
TRBJ2-1 | 15 | TRBV5-1 | CASSLDAGGYNEQFF
TRBJ2-1 | 16 | TRBV20-1 | CSARDPERPSYNEQFF
TRBJ2-2 | 13 | TRBV20-1 | CSARDRDTGELFF
TRBJ2-5 | 15 | TRBV10-3 | CAIGDGTGDWETQYF
TRBJ2-1 | 15 | TRBV7-2 | CASSLGLAGLSPGFF